The 10 T cell receptor beta chains in this list originate from one sample, sequenced in a study of human T cells and chemical hapten exposure. In TCRdb, the RACE reads were re-called with MiXCR into one record per CDR3 protein. Among fewer than 300,000 distinct CDR3 sequences, about 8.6% were seen once, and the ten largest hold over 2%. Sample time point: pre-sensitization, week 0. The treatment here: therapeutic diphenylcyclopropenone sensitization with weekly scalp DPC. The specimen comprised whole blood, sampled in connection with sensitization to the hapten diphenylcyclopropenone (DPC). Receptors originate from a woman between 40 and 55 years old with alopecia areata. Some clones in this sample may be carry-over from other donors' samples.

This clonotype came up a few times. V gene TRBV9 combines with J gene TRBJ2-3; 10 bases are shared with TRBD2. There are 18 residues in the CDR3. After removal of 0 bases from V and 2 bases from J, the junction contained 9 bases not matched to a gene. From germline, CDR1 is SGDLS and CDR2 YYNGEE. CDR3 nucleotide sequence: TGTGCCAGCAGCGTAGCTGGGCTAGCGGGAGTCTACACAGATACGCAGTATTTT. Translated, it gives CASSVAGLAGVYTDTQYF.

This clonotype was recorded a few times. The chain recombines TRBV25-1 with TRBJ2-1; perhaps TRBD2 as D (6 bases). Per the germline V gene, CDR1 is MGHDK and CDR2 is SYGVNS. The CDR3 is made up of 15 amino acids. The V and J ends lost 2 bases and 4 bases respectively, with 12 bases between them. The CDR3 DNA sequence: TGTGCCAGCAGTGAAGTGGCGGGATATTACAATGAGCAGTTCTTC. Protein sequence: CASSEVAGYYNEQFF.

J is TRBJ2-2 and V is TRBV9; 10 bases match TRBD2. Germline values: CDR1 SGDLS, CDR2 YYNGEE. The CDR3 runs 15 residues. The V and J ends lost 4 bases and 2 bases, in that order; junction bases with no gene match: 2. DNA of the CDR3: TGTGCCAGCAGCCCTAGCGGGAGAAACACCGGGGAGCTGTTTTTT. It yields the protein CASSPSGRNTGELFF.

This clonotype was seen ten or more times. The genes are TRBV5-5 and TRBJ2-6; D may be TRBD1 (5 bases). The germline V gene encodes CDR1 SGHKS and CDR2 YYEKEE (reference sequence). The CDR3 has 15 residues. V was cut by 5 bases and J by 1 base, with 10 bases left in between. The CDR3 DNA reads TGTGCCAGCAGTGCAACAGGATCTGGGGCCAACGTCCTGACTTTC. Residues: CASSATGSGANVLTF.

V and J are TRBV10-3 and TRBJ2-1; a weak D match, TRBD1 (5 bases). The germline CDR1 and CDR2 sequences are ENHRY and SYGVKD. The CDR3 extends over 14 amino acids. Trimming pared 10 bases from V and 4 bases from J, leaving 17 bases between. CDR3 loop: CATDTGGLYNEQFF. The CDR3, as DNA: TGTGCCACGGACACTGGCGGTCTTTACAATGAGCAGTTCTTC.

The chain links TRBV4-3 to TRBJ1-1; 7 bases match TRBD1. This CDR3 comprises 16 residues. V lost 1 base, J lost 3 bases, and 8 bases stayed unmatched. Germline assignment: CDR1 LGHNA and CDR2 YSLEER. CDR3 loop: CASSQVATGVYTEAFF. CDR3 in DNA: TGCGCCAGCAGCCAAGTCGCTACAGGGGTGTACACTGAAGCTTTCTTT.

This clonotype came up a few times. This rearrangement joins TRBV28 to TRBJ2-7; TRBD2 matches 7 bases. The V segment lost 6 bases and the J segment 4 bases; nucleotides outside the gene matches: 9. Germline assignment: CDR1 MDHEN and CDR2 SYDVKM. The CDR3 contains 14 residues. CDR3 nucleotide sequence: TGTGCCAGCAGGGGGGGGAGACCTAAGTACGAGCAGTACTTC. It yields the protein CASRGGRPKYEQYF.

This clonotype was seen more than once but under ten times. V and J are TRBV4-1 and TRBJ2-7; D unclear. Germline V gene sequence: CDR1 MGHRA, CDR2 YSYEKL. This CDR3 is built from 13 residues. V gave up 0 bases and J gave up 6 bases, with 9 bases separating them. For the CDR3, the DNA is TGCGCCAGCAGCCAAGATCACCGGGCCGAGCAGTACTTC. Protein: CASSQDHRAEQYF.

The chain employs TRBV28 and TRBJ2-3; possible D gene TRBD1, 6 bases. The V gene's germline CDR1 is MDHEN and CDR2 SYDVKM. The CDR3 totals 14 residues. V lost 6 bases, J lost 4 bases, and 14 bases lay in between. The chain's CDR3 is CASSPGALADTQYF. The CDR3 DNA reads as TGTGCCAGCAGCCCAGGGGCCCTGGCAGATACGCAGTATTTT.

V is TRBV5-6 and J is TRBJ2-3, with 14 bases fitting TRBD2. Germline V gives CDR1 SGHDT, CDR2 YYEEEE. The CDR3 length is 16 residues. Trimming at V came to 5 bases and at J to 5 bases, leaving 7 bases not matched to a gene. The CDR3 sequence is CASSTTGLAGGDTQYF. The CDR3 region has the DNA TGTGCCAGCAGTACTACTGGACTAGCGGGAGGAGATACGCAGTATTTT.